This T cell receptor beta chain is drawn from a study of Graves' ophthalmopathy and Graves' hyperthyroidism. This clonotype was observed many times. Trimming took 5 bases from V and 5 from J, leaving 12 bases between them. The germline V gene encodes CDR1 MDHEN and CDR2 SYDVKM. The CDR3 has 14 residues. Amplifying from RNA transcripts, the study obtained TCR beta CDR3 regions. The library came from an HTBI-primed first-round RT-PCR and a second-round multiplex PCR. Via MiXCR, TCRdb re-called the multiplex PCR reads, giving one row per CDR3 protein. The table includes fewer than 250,000 distinct CDR3 sequences, less than 30% detected once.

The receptor's source is a man aged 50 to 59 with Graves' ophthalmopathy. The chain joins TRBV28 to TRBJ2-2; possible D gene TRBD2, 5 bases. Sample: peripheral blood. The CDR3 sequence is CASSSGGRTGELFF. The CDR3 nucleotides are TGTGCCAGCAGTAGCGGAGGTCGGACCGGGGAGCTGTTTTTT.